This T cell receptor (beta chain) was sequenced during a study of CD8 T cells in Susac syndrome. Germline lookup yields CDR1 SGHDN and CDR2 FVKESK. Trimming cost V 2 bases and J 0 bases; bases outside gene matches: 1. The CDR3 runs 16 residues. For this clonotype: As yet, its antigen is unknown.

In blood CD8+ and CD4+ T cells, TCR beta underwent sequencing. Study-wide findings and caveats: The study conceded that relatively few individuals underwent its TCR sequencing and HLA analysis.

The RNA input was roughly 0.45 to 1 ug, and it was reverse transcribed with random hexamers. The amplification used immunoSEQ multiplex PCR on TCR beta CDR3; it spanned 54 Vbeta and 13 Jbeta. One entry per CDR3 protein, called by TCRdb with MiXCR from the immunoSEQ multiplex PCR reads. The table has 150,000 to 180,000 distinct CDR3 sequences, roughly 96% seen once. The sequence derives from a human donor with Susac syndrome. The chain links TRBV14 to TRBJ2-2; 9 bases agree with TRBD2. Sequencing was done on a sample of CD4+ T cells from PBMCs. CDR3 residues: CASSQRTSANTGELFF. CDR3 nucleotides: TGTGCCAGCAGCCAAAGGACTAGCGCGAACACCGGGGAGCTGTTTTTT.